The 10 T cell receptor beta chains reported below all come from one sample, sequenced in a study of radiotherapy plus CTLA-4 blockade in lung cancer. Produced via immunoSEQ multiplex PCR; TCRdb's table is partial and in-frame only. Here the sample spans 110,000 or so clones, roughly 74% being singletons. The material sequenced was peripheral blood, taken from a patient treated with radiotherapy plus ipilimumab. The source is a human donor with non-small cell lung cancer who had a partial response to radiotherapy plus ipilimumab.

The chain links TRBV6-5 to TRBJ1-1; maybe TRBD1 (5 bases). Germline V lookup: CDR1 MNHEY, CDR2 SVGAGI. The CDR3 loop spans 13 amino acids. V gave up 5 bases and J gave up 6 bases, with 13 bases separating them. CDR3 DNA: TGTGCCAGCAGTCAACGACAGTCTGCTGAAGCTTTCTTT. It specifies CASSQRQSAEAFF.

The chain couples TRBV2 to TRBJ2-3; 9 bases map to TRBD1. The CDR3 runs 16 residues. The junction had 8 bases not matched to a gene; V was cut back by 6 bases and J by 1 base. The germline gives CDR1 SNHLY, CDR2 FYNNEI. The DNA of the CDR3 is TGTGCCAGCAGATCCACAGGGGGCTTAGGCACAGATACGCAGTATTTT. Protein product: CASRSTGGLGTDTQYF.

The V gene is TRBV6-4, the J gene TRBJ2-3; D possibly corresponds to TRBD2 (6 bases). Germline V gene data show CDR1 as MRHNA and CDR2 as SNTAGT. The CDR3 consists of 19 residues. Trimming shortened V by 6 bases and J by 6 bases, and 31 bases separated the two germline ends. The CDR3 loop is CASRPHRSQVLLGRDTQYF. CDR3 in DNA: TGTGCCAGCAGACCCCATCGGTCACAGGTTCTATTGGGGAGGGATACGCAGTATTTT.

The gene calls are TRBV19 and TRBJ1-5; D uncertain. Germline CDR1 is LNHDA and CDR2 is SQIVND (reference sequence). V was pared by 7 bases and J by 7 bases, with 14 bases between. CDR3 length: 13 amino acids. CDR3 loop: CASNDKVRQPQHF. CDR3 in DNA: TGTGCCAGTAATGACAAGGTCCGACAGCCCCAGCATTTT.

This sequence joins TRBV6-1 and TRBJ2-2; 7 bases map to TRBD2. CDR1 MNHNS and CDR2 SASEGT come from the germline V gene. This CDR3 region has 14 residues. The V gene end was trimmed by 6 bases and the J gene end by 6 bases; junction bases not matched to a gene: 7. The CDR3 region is CASSLSGNAGELFF. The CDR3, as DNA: TGTGCCAGCAGCCTAAGCGGGAATGCCGGGGAGCTGTTTTTT.

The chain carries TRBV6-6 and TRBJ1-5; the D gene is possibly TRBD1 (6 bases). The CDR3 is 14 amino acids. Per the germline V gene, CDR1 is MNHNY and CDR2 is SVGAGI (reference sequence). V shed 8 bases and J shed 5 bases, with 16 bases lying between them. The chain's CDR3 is CASGQFTSDQPQHF. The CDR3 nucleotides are TGTGCCAGCGGACAGTTTACCTCCGATCAGCCCCAGCATTTT.

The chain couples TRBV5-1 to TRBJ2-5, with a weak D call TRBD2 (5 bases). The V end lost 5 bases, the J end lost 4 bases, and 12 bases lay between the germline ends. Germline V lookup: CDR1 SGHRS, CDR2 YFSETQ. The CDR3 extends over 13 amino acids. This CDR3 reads CASSPAGRETQYF. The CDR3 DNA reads TGCGCCAGCAGTCCGGCGGGCCGAGAGACCCAGTACTTC.

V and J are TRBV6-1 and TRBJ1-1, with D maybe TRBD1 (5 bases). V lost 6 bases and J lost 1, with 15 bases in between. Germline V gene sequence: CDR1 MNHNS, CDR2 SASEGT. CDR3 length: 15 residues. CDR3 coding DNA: TGTGCCAGCAGCGCCAAGGGGATGGGGAACACTGAAGCTTTCTTT. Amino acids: CASSAKGMGNTEAFF.

The CDR3 bases are TGTGCCATCAGTGAGTCCGAGGGAGGGAGCTATGGCTACACCTTC. Encoded protein: CAISESEGGSYGYTF. The J gene is TRBJ1-2, the V gene TRBV10-3; D uncertain. V lost 0 bases and J lost 4, with 12 bases in between. Germline CDR1 is ENHRY and CDR2 is SYGVKD. CDR3 length: 15 residues.

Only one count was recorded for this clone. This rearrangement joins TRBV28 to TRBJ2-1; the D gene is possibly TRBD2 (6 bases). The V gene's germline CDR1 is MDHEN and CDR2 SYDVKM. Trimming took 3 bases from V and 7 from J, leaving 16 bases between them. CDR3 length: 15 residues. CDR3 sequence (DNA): TGTGCCAGCAGTTTGCGAGGGACTTGGGGGAATGAGCAGTTCTTC. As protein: CASSLRGTWGNEQFF.